This is a list of T cell receptor beta chains from one sample in a study of T cells in Graves' hyperthyroidism and ophthalmopathy. TCRdb passed the multiplex PCR reads through MiXCR, listing each CDR3 protein once. Among approximately 740,000 distinct CDR3 sequences, less than 15% were seen once, and the ten largest hold roughly 10%. Material: blood. The receptors stem from a woman between 18 and 29 years old with Graves' hyperthyroidism. Both conserved end residues are part of each CDR3. Each record gives: D gene, V gene, clone size, J gene, CDR3 DNA, CDR3 protein. D genes are given only for firm matches. The size field is filled for only some rows; it gives once, few, many or a size class.

D: TRBD2; V: TRBV2; size: many; J: TRBJ2-5; DNA: TGTGCCAGCAGTGACCCGGCGGGAGGGCAGGAGACCCAGTACTTC; CDR3: CASSDPAGGQETQYF
D: .; V: TRBV6-1; size: many; J: TRBJ1-2; DNA: TGTGCCAGCACAACGCAGGAAGCTAACTATGGCTACACCTTC; CDR3: CASTTQEANYGYTF
D: TRBD2; V: TRBV2; size: few; J: TRBJ2-7; DNA: TGTGCCAGCAGTGAAGAAGCGGGAGGGACCTACGAGCAGTACTTC; CDR3: CASSEEAGGTYEQYF
D: .; V: TRBV6-5; size: .; J: TRBJ2-1; DNA: TGTGCCAGCAGTTACGGCGCAGCCTATGAGCAGTTCTTC; CDR3: CASSYGAAYEQFF
D: TRBD1; V: TRBV11-3; size: .; J: TRBJ1-3; DNA: TGTGCCAGCAGGACGGATACTACCGGGACAGCCTCTGGAAACACCATATATTTT; CDR3: CASRTDTTGTASGNTIYF
D: TRBD2; V: TRBV30; size: many; J: TRBJ2-1; DNA: TGTGCCCGAGATCGCACCCCCGGACTAGCGGGAGTGGGTGAGCAGTTCTTC; CDR3: CARDRTPGLAGVGEQFF
D: .; V: TRBV12-3/TRBV12-4; size: many; J: TRBJ1-1; DNA: TGTGCCAGCAGTGGGTGGGACACTCTGAACACTGAAGCTTTCTTT; CDR3: CASSGWDTLNTEAFF
D: .; V: TRBV15; size: few; J: TRBJ1-6; DNA: TGTGCCACCAGCAGAACCACGGGGAATTCACCCCTCCACTTT; CDR3: CATSRTTGNSPLHF
D: .; V: TRBV18; size: many; J: TRBJ1-1; DNA: TGTGCCAGCTCACCAACTACGGAAGCTTTCTTT; CDR3: CASSPTTEAFF
D: TRBD2; V: TRBV11-1; size: many; J: TRBJ2-1; DNA: TGTGCCAGCAGCTTAGGGGGCCTAGCGGGGAACAATGAGCAGTTCTTC; CDR3: CASSLGGLAGNNEQFF
D: .; V: TRBV20-1; size: many; J: TRBJ2-3; DNA: TGCAGTGCTAGAAATTCCCCAGATACGCAGTATTTT; CDR3: CSARNSPDTQYF
D: TRBD2; V: TRBV7-2; size: .; J: TRBJ2-2; DNA: TGTGCCAGCAGCCCTACTAGCGGGAGTCGAACCGGGGAGCTGTTTTTT; CDR3: CASSPTSGSRTGELFF
D: .; V: TRBV19; size: .; J: TRBJ1-1; DNA: TGTGCCAGTAGTACCATAGGGGGGGGGACTGAAGCTTTCTTT; CDR3: CASSTIGGGTEAFF
D: .; V: TRBV5-1; size: .; J: TRBJ2-7; DNA: TGCGCCAGCAGCTTCGGGGAAGGGCAGTACTTC; CDR3: CASSFGEGQYF
D: .; V: TRBV7-2; size: many; J: TRBJ1-1; DNA: TGTGCCAACTTAACTGGGAAGGGCGCTGAAGCTTTCTTT; CDR3: CANLTGKGAEAFF
D: .; V: TRBV7-9; size: .; J: TRBJ2-7; DNA: TGTGCCAGCAGCTTAGCGGTCACAGGAACCGAGCAGTACTTC; CDR3: CASSLAVTGTEQYF
D: .; V: TRBV7-9; size: .; J: TRBJ2-1; DNA: TGTGCCAGCAGGCGGCAGGCGGGAAATGAGCAGTTCTTC; CDR3: CASRRQAGNEQFF
D: TRBD1; V: TRBV4-1; size: few; J: TRBJ2-5; DNA: TGCGCCAGCAGCCTGGGACAGCCTCAAGAGACCCAGTACTTC; CDR3: CASSLGQPQETQYF
D: .; V: TRBV5-1; size: .; J: TRBJ1-1; DNA: TGCGCCAGCAGCTTGGCCTTGGGGGTGAACACTGAAGCTTTCTTT; CDR3: CASSLALGVNTEAFF
D: .; V: TRBV12-3/TRBV12-4; size: few; J: TRBJ1-2; DNA: TGTGCCAGCAGGTTAACTGGGACGCAAGGCTACACCTTC; CDR3: CASRLTGTQGYTF
D: TRBD1; V: TRBV9; size: few; J: TRBJ2-7; DNA: TGTGCCAGCAGCGCGGGGACAGGGTTTCACGAGCAGTACTTC; CDR3: CASSAGTGFHEQYF
D: .; V: TRBV11-2; size: many; J: TRBJ2-7; DNA: TGTGCCAGCAGCTTAATAAGGGGTGGGGACGAGCAGTACTTC; CDR3: CASSLIRGGDEQYF
D: TRBD1; V: TRBV5-1; size: .; J: TRBJ1-5; DNA: TGCGCCAGCAGCCCGGGGGGACAGGGTGGCAATCAGCCCCAGCATTTT; CDR3: CASSPGGQGGNQPQHF
D: .; V: TRBV6-2/TRBV6-3; size: .; J: TRBJ1-2; DNA: TGTGCCAGCAGTTACTCGGGAGAGATAAACTATGGCTACACCTTC; CDR3: CASSYSGEINYGYTF
D: TRBD2; V: TRBV7-9; size: few; J: TRBJ2-7; DNA: TGTGCCAGCAGCTTAGCAGAGAGGGGACTAGCGGGAGCCTACGAGCAGTACTTC; CDR3: CASSLAERGLAGAYEQYF
D: .; V: TRBV4-2; size: few; J: TRBJ1-1; DNA: TGTGCCAGCAGCCAAGATATGGGTAAAGGGCTGCGAGCTTTCTTT; CDR3: CASSQDMGKGLRAFF
D: .; V: TRBV18; size: few; J: TRBJ2-7; DNA: TGTGCCAGCTCACCGGTACCAGGCTACGAGCAGTACTTC; CDR3: CASSPVPGYEQYF
D: .; V: TRBV11-2; size: .; J: TRBJ2-1; DNA: TGTGCCAGCAGCTTAGGGGGGGGCGGGAGAGGCAATGAGCAGTTCTTC; CDR3: CASSLGGGGRGNEQFF